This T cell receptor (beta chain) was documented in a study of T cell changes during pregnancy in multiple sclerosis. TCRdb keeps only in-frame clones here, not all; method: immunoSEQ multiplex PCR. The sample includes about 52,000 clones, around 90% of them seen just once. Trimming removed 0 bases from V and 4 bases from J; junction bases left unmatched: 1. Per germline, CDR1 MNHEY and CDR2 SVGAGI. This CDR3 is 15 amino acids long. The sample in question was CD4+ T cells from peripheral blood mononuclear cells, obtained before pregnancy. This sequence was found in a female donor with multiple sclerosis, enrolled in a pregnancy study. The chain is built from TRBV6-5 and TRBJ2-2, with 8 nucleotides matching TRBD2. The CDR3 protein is CASSYSGLGTGELFF. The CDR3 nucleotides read TGTGCCAGCAGTTACTCGGGACTAGGCACCGGGGAGCTGTTTTTT.